The rows below give T cell receptor beta chains drawn from one sample of a study of cytomegalovirus exposure and HLA in healthy donors. Profiling relied on immunoSEQ multiplex PCR, and the TCRdb table lists in-frame clones only, not all of them. Among approximately 130,000 clones listed, roughly 82% were seen once. The sequenced sample was PBMCs. All receptors come from a woman between 35 and 50 years old in good health and CMV-seropositive. Both conserved end residues are part of each CDR3. Fields, in order: D gene, V gene, clone size, J gene, CDR3 DNA, CDR3 protein. D genes are given only for firm matches. Clone sizes are given selectively: once, few, many, or a class where the clone is expanded.

D: NA
V: TRBV18
size: NA
J: TRBJ1-1
DNA: TGTGCCAGCTCACCACCGAGGACAACGAACACTGAAGCTTTCTTT
CDR3: CASSPPRTTNTEAFF

D: NA
V: TRBV20-1
size: NA
J: TRBJ1-4
DNA: TGCAGTGACCAGACAGGTAGACTGTTTTTT
CDR3: CSDQTGRLFF

D: TRBD1
V: TRBV7-2
size: NA
J: TRBJ2-7
DNA: TGTGCCAGCAGCTCCGACAGGGGGCACTCCTACGAGCAGTACTTC
CDR3: CASSSDRGHSYEQYF

D: NA
V: TRBV11-3
size: NA
J: TRBJ1-1
DNA: TGTGCCAGCAGCTTAGCAGCGCAGGGGCAAGCTTTCTTT
CDR3: CASSLAAQGQAFF

D: NA
V: TRBV7-6
size: NA
J: TRBJ1-3
DNA: TGTGCCAGCAGCTTAGGGGGAGGAGGAAACACCATATATTTT
CDR3: CASSLGGGGNTIYF

D: NA
V: TRBV5-6
size: NA
J: TRBJ1-2
DNA: TGTGCCAGCAGCCCGGGCCGGGGATACTATGGCTACACCTTC
CDR3: CASSPGRGYYGYTF

D: TRBD2
V: TRBV4-2
size: NA
J: TRBJ2-7
DNA: TGTGCCAGCAGCCAAGAAGCTAGCGGGAGCTACGAGCAGTACTTC
CDR3: CASSQEASGSYEQYF

D: NA
V: TRBV28
size: NA
J: TRBJ1-1
DNA: TGTGCCAGTTTGACAGGACCCCTGGGCACTGAAGCTTTCTTT
CDR3: CASLTGPLGTEAFF

D: NA
V: TRBV6-6
size: few
J: TRBJ1-2
DNA: TGTGCCAGCAGTTATACAGCTAACTATGGCTACACCTTC
CDR3: CASSYTANYGYTF

D: NA
V: TRBV28
size: NA
J: TRBJ2-7
DNA: TGTGCCAGCAGCCTACAGGGTTCAGGGGAGCAGTACTTC
CDR3: CASSLQGSGEQYF

D: NA
V: TRBV13
size: once
J: TRBJ1-2
DNA: TGTGCCAGCAGCTCCAACAGGGAACCCTATGGCTACACCTTC
CDR3: CASSSNREPYGYTF

D: NA
V: TRBV10-3
size: NA
J: TRBJ1-1
DNA: TGTGCCATCAGTGACCCGGGGGGGAACACTGAAGCTTTCTTT
CDR3: CAISDPGGNTEAFF

D: NA
V: TRBV4-3
size: NA
J: TRBJ2-7
DNA: TGCGCCAGCAGCCAGACTCCTACGTACGAGCAGTACTTC
CDR3: CASSQTPTYEQYF

D: NA
V: TRBV4-3
size: NA
J: TRBJ2-6
DNA: TGCGCCAGCAGCCAAGCCTCCGGTACTGGGGCCAACGTCCTGACTTTC
CDR3: CASSQASGTGANVLTF

D: NA
V: TRBV7-9
size: once
J: TRBJ1-5
DNA: TGTGCCAGCAGCTTAGGTTCAGGGTTTGTAGGGAATCAGCCCCAGCATTTT
CDR3: CASSLGSGFVGNQPQHF

D: TRBD2
V: TRBV27
size: NA
J: TRBJ2-1
DNA: TGTGCCAGTACTCAACTAGCGGGGGGCGCGTATAATGAGCAGTTCTTC
CDR3: CASTQLAGGAYNEQFF

D: NA
V: TRBV5-6
size: NA
J: TRBJ1-1
DNA: TGTGCCAGCAGCTCAATCCAGGCGAACACTGAAGCTTTCTTT
CDR3: CASSSIQANTEAFF

D: NA
V: TRBV6-5
size: once
J: TRBJ1-1
DNA: TGTGCCAGCAGTTATCGGTCTTTGAGCACTGAAGCTTTCTTT
CDR3: CASSYRSLSTEAFF

D: TRBD2
V: TRBV18
size: NA
J: TRBJ2-6
DNA: TGTGCCAGCTCACCCGGGGAGGGGTCTGGGGCCAACGTCCTGACTTTC
CDR3: CASSPGEGSGANVLTF

D: NA
V: TRBV6-5
size: NA
J: TRBJ2-1
DNA: TGTGCCAGCAGCAATAAGGCCTCTGGTAGAAGCGGGCAGTTCTTC
CDR3: CASSNKASGRSGQFF

D: NA
V: TRBV6-6
size: many
J: TRBJ2-3
DNA: TGTGCCAGCAGTTACAGCGGAGTAATAATAGATACGCAGTATTTT
CDR3: CASSYSGVIIDTQYF

D: TRBD1
V: TRBV7-9
size: once
J: TRBJ2-1
DNA: TGTGCCAGCAGCTTACAGAGTACAGGGGTGGGGGAGTTCTTC
CDR3: CASSLQSTGVGEFF

D: NA
V: TRBV7-9
size: NA
J: TRBJ2-3
DNA: TGTGCCAGCAGCTTTGAGCTCCGAGCGGTTGCAGATACGCAGTATTTT
CDR3: CASSFELRAVADTQYF

D: NA
V: TRBV9
size: NA
J: TRBJ2-1
DNA: TGTGCCAGCAGCTCGGGACTGGCTCTGGGATCGGTTGAGCAGTTCTTC
CDR3: CASSSGLALGSVEQFF

D: NA
V: TRBV29-1
size: NA
J: TRBJ1-1
DNA: TGCAGCGTTGCAAGCCTAGTGAACACTGAAGCTTTCTTT
CDR3: CSVASLVNTEAFF

D: TRBD2
V: TRBV9
size: NA
J: TRBJ2-5
DNA: TGTGCCAGCAGCGTAGCTAGCGGAATACAAGAGACCCAGTACTTC
CDR3: CASSVASGIQETQYF

D: NA
V: TRBV2
size: few
J: TRBJ1-2
DNA: TGTGCCGTCGGGTCCTGGAACTATGGCTACACCTTC
CDR3: CAVGSWNYGYTF

D: TRBD2
V: TRBV10-3
size: NA
J: TRBJ2-5
DNA: TGTGCCATCAGTGGACTAGCGGGGGGGCACGAGACCCAGTACTTC
CDR3: CAISGLAGGHETQYF

D: TRBD1
V: TRBV5-1
size: few
J: TRBJ2-6
DNA: TGCGCCAGCAGGGACTGGACAGGGGAGACCTCTGGGGCCAACGTCCTGACTTTC
CDR3: CASRDWTGETSGANVLTF

D: TRBD1
V: TRBV5-4
size: NA
J: TRBJ1-3
DNA: TGTGCCAGCAGCCCTGAACAGGGGGCGAGAGGAAACACCATATATTTT
CDR3: CASSPEQGARGNTIYF

D: TRBD1
V: TRBV2
size: few
J: TRBJ1-5
DNA: TGTGCCAGCAGTGGGACAGGGTGGGACAATCAGCCCCAGCATTTT
CDR3: CASSGTGWDNQPQHF

D: TRBD1
V: TRBV30
size: few
J: TRBJ2-1
DNA: TGTGCCTGGAGTGGGCAGGGGGCGGACTCCTACAATGAGCAGTTCTTC
CDR3: CAWSGQGADSYNEQFF

D: TRBD2
V: TRBV19
size: NA
J: TRBJ2-3
DNA: TGTGCCAGTAGTATATCTAGCGGGGGCCCGAGAACGCAGTATTTT
CDR3: CASSISSGGPRTQYF

D: TRBD2
V: TRBV18
size: NA
J: TRBJ2-7
DNA: TGTGCCAGCTCACCGACTAGCGGGGGGGCCCGCGAGCAGTACTTC
CDR3: CASSPTSGGAREQYF

D: TRBD1
V: TRBV2
size: once
J: TRBJ1-4
DNA: TGTGCCAGCAGCAGGGACAGGGTAGGAACTAATGAAAAACTGTTTTTT
CDR3: CASSRDRVGTNEKLFF

D: TRBD1
V: TRBV5-1
size: once
J: TRBJ2-7
DNA: TGCGCCAGCAGCGGCGGCGGACAGGACTCCTACGAGCAGTACTTC
CDR3: CASSGGGQDSYEQYF

D: TRBD2
V: TRBV9
size: NA
J: TRBJ2-1
DNA: TGTGCCAGCAGCGTAGAACTAGCGGGGGTAAATGAGCAGTTCTTC
CDR3: CASSVELAGVNEQFF

D: NA
V: TRBV5-4
size: NA
J: TRBJ2-7
DNA: TGTGCCAGCAGCTCCCTAAACGAGCAGTACTTC
CDR3: CASSSLNEQYF

D: TRBD2
V: TRBV29-1
size: NA
J: TRBJ2-2
DNA: TGCAGTTCGACTAGCGGAACCGGGGAGCTGTTTTTT
CDR3: CSSTSGTGELFF

D: NA
V: TRBV28
size: NA
J: TRBJ2-5
DNA: TGTGCCACCAGGGGCGGGCCCGGGGAGACCCAGTACTTC
CDR3: CATRGGPGETQYF

D: NA
V: TRBV5-8
size: NA
J: TRBJ2-7
DNA: TGTGCCAGCAGCCTACGTCCCTCCTACGAGCAGTACTTC
CDR3: CASSLRPSYEQYF

D: NA
V: TRBV19
size: few
J: TRBJ1-2
DNA: TGTGCCAGTAGTATACCCCAAACAGGATCAAATGGCTACACCTTC
CDR3: CASSIPQTGSNGYTF

D: TRBD2
V: TRBV7-2
size: NA
J: TRBJ2-7
DNA: TGTGCCAGCAGCTTAGCGGGACTAGCGGAGAAATACGAGCAGTACTTC
CDR3: CASSLAGLAEKYEQYF

D: NA
V: TRBV19
size: once
J: TRBJ1-1
DNA: TGTGCCAGTAGTTGGAGGGGGAACACTGAAGCTTTCTTT
CDR3: CASSWRGNTEAFF

D: TRBD2
V: TRBV6-5
size: once
J: TRBJ2-5
DNA: TGTGCCAGCAGTCGACTAGCGGGGGTCGGGGAGACCCAGTACTTC
CDR3: CASSRLAGVGETQYF

D: TRBD2
V: TRBV5-4
size: NA
J: TRBJ2-5
DNA: TGTGCCAGCAGCTTGTTAGCTAGCGGTACCCAAGAGACCCAGTACTTC
CDR3: CASSLLASGTQETQYF

D: NA
V: TRBV18
size: NA
J: TRBJ2-7
DNA: TGTGCCAGCTCACCCGGGACACAATCCTACGAGCAGTACTTC
CDR3: CASSPGTQSYEQYF

D: TRBD1
V: TRBV19
size: NA
J: TRBJ2-7
DNA: TGTGCCAGTAGTATAGGGACAGGGGCCTACGAGCAGTACTTC
CDR3: CASSIGTGAYEQYF

D: NA
V: TRBV9
size: NA
J: TRBJ1-1
DNA: TGTGCCAGCAGCGTAGTCTCAGAGAACACTGAAGCTTTCTTT
CDR3: CASSVVSENTEAFF

D: TRBD1
V: TRBV19
size: few
J: TRBJ2-7
DNA: TGTGCCAGTAGTATGTTCGGGACAGGGAAGTACGAGCAGTACTTC
CDR3: CASSMFGTGKYEQYF

D: NA
V: TRBV7-2
size: NA
J: TRBJ2-2
DNA: TGTGCCAGCAGCGTCTACTTAGCTACCGGGGAGCTGTTTTTT
CDR3: CASSVYLATGELFF

D: NA
V: TRBV15
size: NA
J: TRBJ2-2
DNA: TGTGCCACCAGCAGAGATGTGACAGGCACCGGGGAGCTGTTTTTT
CDR3: CATSRDVTGTGELFF

D: NA
V: TRBV18
size: NA
J: TRBJ2-7
DNA: TGTGCCAGCTCACCTGATCACGGTGACGAGCAGTACTTC
CDR3: CASSPDHGDEQYF

D: TRBD1
V: TRBV7-3
size: NA
J: TRBJ1-2
DNA: TGTGCCAGCAGCCCCGGACAGGGTCGTGTGGGTGGCTACACCTTC
CDR3: CASSPGQGRVGGYTF

D: TRBD1
V: TRBV5-1
size: NA
J: TRBJ2-7
DNA: TGCGCCAGCAGAGAAGGGGGCACCAGCTCCTACGAGCAGTACTTC
CDR3: CASREGGTSSYEQYF

D: NA
V: TRBV29-1
size: NA
J: TRBJ2-5
DNA: TGCAGCGGATACACAGGGTTCGAGACCCAGTACTTC
CDR3: CSGYTGFETQYF

D: TRBD2
V: TRBV27
size: NA
J: TRBJ2-7
DNA: TGTGCCAGCAGTTTATCGGGGAGGGCCGAGCAGTACTTC
CDR3: CASSLSGRAEQYF

D: TRBD2
V: TRBV30
size: NA
J: TRBJ2-1
DNA: TGTGCCTGGAGTGAAGAAATAGCGGGAATGGAGCAGTTCTTC
CDR3: CAWSEEIAGMEQFF